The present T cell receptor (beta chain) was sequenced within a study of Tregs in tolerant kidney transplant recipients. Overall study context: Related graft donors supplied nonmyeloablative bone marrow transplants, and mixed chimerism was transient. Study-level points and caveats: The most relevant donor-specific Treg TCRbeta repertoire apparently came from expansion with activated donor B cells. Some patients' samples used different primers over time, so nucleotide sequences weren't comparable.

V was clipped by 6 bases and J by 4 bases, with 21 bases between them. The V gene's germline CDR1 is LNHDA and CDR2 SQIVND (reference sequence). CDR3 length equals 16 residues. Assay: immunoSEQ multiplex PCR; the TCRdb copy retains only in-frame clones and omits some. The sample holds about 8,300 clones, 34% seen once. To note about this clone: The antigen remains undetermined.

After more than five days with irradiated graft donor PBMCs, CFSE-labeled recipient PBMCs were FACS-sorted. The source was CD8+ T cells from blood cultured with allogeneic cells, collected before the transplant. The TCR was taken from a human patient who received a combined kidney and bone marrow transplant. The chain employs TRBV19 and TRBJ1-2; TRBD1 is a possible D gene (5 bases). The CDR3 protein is CASSPRPGDSVYGYTF. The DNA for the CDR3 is TGTGCCAGTAGCCCTCGGCCGGGCGACAGCGTCTATGGCTACACCTTC.